The 12 T cell receptor beta chains listed next were all sequenced from one sample in a study of blood T cell repertoires in COVID-19. Libraries were prepared by immunoSEQ multiplex PCR; TCRdb keeps only in-frame clonotypes and omits some of them. The sample shows 100,000 to 150,000 clones, roughly 83% of them seen only once. Sequenced: peripheral blood. The receptor source for this set is a human donor in a cohort sampled during active COVID-19.

V and J are TRBV19 and TRBJ2-7, with a weak D call TRBD1 (5 bases). Between the trimmed V and J ends, which lost 3 bases and 4 bases, there was a span of 16 bases. CDR1 is LNHDA, CDR2 SQIVND, per germline (reference sequence). The CDR3 length is 15 residues. CDR3 coding DNA: TGTGCCAGTAGTATCTTTGAAGGGGCTGGGTACGAGCAGTACTTC. Protein sequence: CASSIFEGAGYEQYF.

The chain combines TRBV2 with TRBJ1-5; D is uncertain. This CDR3 contains 13 residues. Germline V lookup: CDR1 SNHLY, CDR2 FYNNEI. The V end was cut by 3 bases, the J end by 6 bases, with 9 bases between. The CDR3, as DNA: TGTGCCAGCAGTGAGGGAGGCGGTCAGCCCCAGCATTTT. Protein: CASSEGGGQPQHF.

The rearrangement links TRBV29-1 to TRBJ1-5, with D possibly TRBD1 on 6 matching bases. Per germline, CDR1 SQVTM and CDR2 ANQGSEA. The V gene lost 4 bases and the J gene lost 0 bases, with 10 bases spanning the gap. The CDR3 loop spans 14 amino acids. CDR3 sequence: CSVATGSSNQPQHF. The CDR3 DNA follows: TGCAGCGTTGCGACAGGTAGTAGCAATCAGCCCCAGCATTTT.

This chain joins TRBV7-2 and TRBJ2-2; D not resolved. This CDR3 comprises 14 residues. V was trimmed by 4 bases and J by 2 bases, leaving 8 bases between them. Per the germline V gene, CDR1 is SGHTA and CDR2 is FQGNSA. The CDR3 DNA is TGTGCCAGCAGCTCCTGGGCCAACACCGGGGAGCTGTTTTTT. This sequence encodes CASSSWANTGELFF.

The V gene is TRBV18, the J gene TRBJ1-1, with D possibly being TRBD1 (5 bases). The CDR3 is 14 amino acids. V lost 3 bases and J 5 bases, leaving 13 bases between the germline ends. Germline CDR1 and CDR2: KGHSH and LQKENI. The CDR3 bases are TGTGCCAGCTCACCGTCTCTGGGGGGGACTGAAGCTTTCTTT. Translated: CASSPSLGGTEAFF.

This clone was counted only a few times. V is TRBV30 and J is TRBJ2-1, with D hard to call. V was cut by 7 bases and J by 4 bases, with 14 bases left in between. The germline V gene encodes CDR1 GTSNPN and CDR2 SVGIG (reference sequence). CDR3 size: 13 residues. CDR3 bases: TGTGCCTTTACGAGGCAGTATTACAATGAGCAGTTCTTC. Its protein is CAFTRQYYNEQFF.

The chain links TRBV10-3 to TRBJ2-1; 10 bases line up with TRBD1. The CDR3 has 15 residues. The V segment lost 4 bases and the J segment 6 bases; nucleotides outside the gene matches: 6. From germline, CDR1 is ENHRY and CDR2 SYGVKD. The CDR3 DNA is TGTGCCATCAGTGGAGACAGGGGGCTCTCCAATGAGCAGTTCTTC. Translated: CAISGDRGLSNEQFF.

This rearrangement joins TRBV6-5 to TRBJ1-1; D might be TRBD1 (6 bases). Trimming cost V 6 bases and J 3 bases, with 17 bases left between them. Germline CDR1 and CDR2: MNHEY and SVGAGI. The CDR3 spans 15 residues. The CDR3: CASRTNGGGDTEAFF. The CDR3 DNA is TGTGCCAGCAGAACAAACGGAGGGGGGGACACTGAAGCTTTCTTT.

The V gene is TRBV3-1 (or the pseudogene TRBV3-2), the J gene TRBJ2-1, with 7 bases identical to TRBD2. The V segment lost 5 bases and the J segment 0 bases; nucleotides outside the gene matches: 7. The CDR3 totals 16 residues. Germline lookup yields CDR1 LGHDT and CDR2 YNNKEL (reference sequence). CDR3 in amino acids: CASSSRAGRSYNEQFF. The CDR3 coding sequence is TGTGCCAGCAGCTCCCGAGCGGGGCGCTCCTACAATGAGCAGTTCTTC.

V gene TRBV28 combines with J gene TRBJ2-5; 9 bases are shared with TRBD2. With 5 bases clipped from V and 5 bases from J, the junction kept 12 bases outside the gene matches. Germline CDR1 and CDR2: MDHEN and SYDVKM. The CDR3 runs 16 residues. The CDR3 coding sequence is TGTGCCAGCAGTGAAAGACTGGGACTAGCCGGGGAGACCCAGTACTTC. It translates to CASSERLGLAGETQYF.

This clone was seen only once. V usage is TRBV19 and J usage is TRBJ2-2, with D unclear. Trimming stripped 3 bases from V and 2 bases from J, with 10 bases between. The CDR3 spans 15 residues. Germline values: CDR1 LNHDA, CDR2 SQIVND (reference sequence). CDR3 region: CASSISMANTGELFF. DNA of the CDR3: TGTGCCAGTAGTATTTCGATGGCCAACACCGGGGAGCTGTTTTTT.

This clone has only a few counts. The genes are TRBV28 and TRBJ1-6; the D gene is possibly TRBD1 (5 bases). V was clipped by 6 bases and J by 9 bases, with 9 bases between them. This CDR3 has 12 amino acids. Germline V gives CDR1 MDHEN, CDR2 SYDVKM. The DNA for the CDR3 is TGTGCCAGCAGGGAGGGGCTTTCACCCCTCCACTTT. Its protein product is CASREGLSPLHF.